A selection of T cell receptor beta chains follows, all from one sample in a study of cytomegalovirus exposure and HLA in healthy donors. Produced via immunoSEQ multiplex PCR; TCRdb's table is partial and in-frame only. The data hold approximately 110,000 clones, with 76% observed a single time. What was sequenced was PBMCs. The receptor set was obtained from a man aged 35 to 55 in good health and CMV-seropositive. Each CDR3 is given with its conserved first and last residue. The D gene is left open where the match is weak. Not all rows give a size; the values are once, few, many and, for expanded clones, a class.

V,size,J,D,DNA,CDR3
TRBV28,NA,TRBJ2-6,NA,TGTGCCAGCAGTACTCACAGCTCTGGGGCCAACGTCCTGACTTTC,CASSTHSSGANVLTF
TRBV30,NA,TRBJ2-7,TRBD2,TGTGCCTGGGCAAAGCGGGGGGGAGGCCGCGAGCAGTACTTC,CAWAKRGGGREQYF
TRBV6-5,NA,TRBJ2-7,NA,TGTGCCAGCTATCATTCTACGTCCTACGAGCAGTACTTC,CASYHSTSYEQYF
TRBV19,once,TRBJ2-5,NA,TGTGCCAGTAGTATTAACAGCTACCAAGAGACCCAGTACTTC,CASSINSYQETQYF
TRBV5-6,NA,TRBJ1-3,NA,TGTGCCAGCAGCTTGGGGCAGTTTGGAAACACCATATATTTT,CASSLGQFGNTIYF
TRBV15,NA,TRBJ2-1,NA,TGTGCCACCACCGATGACTACTCGTCCGAGCAGTTCTTC,CATTDDYSSEQFF
TRBV2,NA,TRBJ1-3,NA,TGTGCCAGCAGTGGAGCCTTCTCTGGAAACACCATATATTTT,CASSGAFSGNTIYF
TRBV5-4,NA,TRBJ2-1,TRBD2,TGTGCCAGCAGCCTTACTAGCGGGGGGTGGAATGAGCAGTTCTTC,CASSLTSGGWNEQFF
TRBV7-6,NA,TRBJ1-6,NA,TGTGCCAGCAGCTTACAACAGGGTGCCGGTGGTAATTCACCCCTCCACTTT,CASSLQQGAGGNSPLHF
TRBV11-2,few,TRBJ2-2,NA,TGTGCCAGCAGCTTAGATGGCCCGGGGGGGGAGCTGTTTTTT,CASSLDGPGGELFF
TRBV6-5,NA,TRBJ1-1,NA,TGTGCCAGCAGGAGAGATGGGCAGAACACTGAAGCTTTCTTT,CASRRDGQNTEAFF
TRBV6-1,NA,TRBJ1-5,NA,TGTGCCAGCAGGGGGGGGGACTATAGCAATCAGCCCCAGCATTTT,CASRGGDYSNQPQHF
TRBV27,NA,TRBJ2-2,TRBD2,TGTGCCAGCAGTAAGAGACTAGCGGGAGGCACCGGGGAGCTGTTTTTT,CASSKRLAGGTGELFF
TRBV7-9,few,TRBJ2-1,TRBD2,TGTGCCAGCAGCTTAAGTACGGGACTAGCCCTTCGCAATGAGCAGTTCTTC,CASSLSTGLALRNEQFF
TRBV5-6,few,TRBJ2-1,TRBD2,TGTGCCAGCAGCCGACAGCGGGGGGGCTCCAATGAGCAGTTCTTC,CASSRQRGGSNEQFF
TRBV11-2,NA,TRBJ2-7,TRBD1,TGTGCCAGCAGCTTTGGGACAGGGTACGAGCAGTACTTC,CASSFGTGYEQYF
TRBV5-1,NA,TRBJ1-1,NA,TGCGCCAGCAGCATTGTTGGGCAATCCTCGACTGAAGCTTTCTTT,CASSIVGQSSTEAFF
TRBV6-6,NA,TRBJ2-5,NA,TGTGCCAGCAGTTACTTGGCAGTCCTGTACTTC,CASSYLAVLYF
TRBV7-2,NA,TRBJ2-7,NA,TGTGCCAGCAGCTTCGGGGGACTCTACGAGCAGTACTTC,CASSFGGLYEQYF
TRBV6-1,NA,TRBJ2-1,TRBD2,TGTGCCAGCGAGGCAGTAGCGGGAGCGGATGAGCAGTTCTTC,CASEAVAGADEQFF
TRBV9,NA,TRBJ1-1,NA,TGTGCCAGCAGCGGACAGTTGAACACTGAAGCTTTCTTT,CASSGQLNTEAFF
TRBV7-2,NA,TRBJ2-7,TRBD2,TGTGCCAGCAGCTTAGTTTCTAGCGGGGGGCGTAGCTCCTACGAGCAGTACTTC,CASSLVSSGGRSSYEQYF
TRBV5-3,NA,TRBJ2-3,NA,TGTGCTATAGGCTTACAATCACGGGGCACAGATACGCAGTATTTT,CAIGLQSRGTDTQYF
TRBV7-3,NA,TRBJ2-7,TRBD2,TGTGCCAGCAGCCCGTCTAGCGGCGCCTCAGAGCAGTACTTC,CASSPSSGASEQYF